This T cell receptor (beta chain) was observed in a study of CD8 T cells in Susac syndrome. Reverse transcription of about 0.45 to 1 ug RNA used random hexamers. TCRdb re-called the immunoSEQ multiplex PCR reads through MiXCR, storing one row per CDR3 protein. The table shows about 200,000 distinct CDR3 sequences, with nearly 97% occurring only once. V lost 4 bases and J 4 bases, leaving 18 bases between the germline ends. There are 16 residues in the CDR3. The germline V gene has CDR1 SGHNT and CDR2 YYREEE (reference sequence). It was treatment-naive patients with stable or active relapsing-remitting disease who made up the multiple sclerosis controls.

This TCR was recovered from a human donor with multiple sclerosis. Sequenced material: CD4+ T cells from PBMCs. The chain recombines TRBV5-4 with TRBJ2-1; tentatively, D is TRBD1 (8 bases). CDR3 loop: CASSPAGDRTYNEQFF. CDR3 bases: TGTGCCAGCAGCCCCGCGGGGGACAGGACATACAATGAGCAGTTCTTC.